Each of the 3 T cell receptor beta chains below was sequenced from the same sample in a study of blood T cell repertoires in COVID-19 (dated by TCRdb to between 2020 and 2021). Library preparation used the immunoSEQ multiplex PCR assay. Not all clones reach the TCRdb copy of this immuneACCESS table, which keeps in-frame sequences only. Checked studies attribute under half of the gap to unresolved V genes and leave the rest unexplained. This sample holds approximately 210,000 clones; roughly four fifths were observed only once. The ten top clones hold around 12% of the sample. Sequencing input: peripheral blood. Every receptor here comes from a woman between 40 and 50 years old with acute or convalescent COVID-19.

This chain joins TRBV2 and TRBJ2-2; D remains unclear. The germline gives CDR1 SNHLY, CDR2 FYNNEI. The V end was cut by 4 bases, the J end by 0 bases, with 9 bases between. CDR3 size: 15 residues. In nucleotides, the CDR3 is TGTGCCAGCAGTGTTGGCAACACGAACACCGGGGAGCTGTTTTTT. This gives the protein CASSVGNTNTGELFF.

The chain couples TRBV20-1 to TRBJ1-4; 8 positions agree with TRBD1. CDR1 and CDR2 (germline): DFQATT, SNEGSKA (reference sequence). Trimming cost V 3 bases and J 4 bases; bases outside gene matches: 10. This CDR3 spans 16 amino acids. The CDR3, as DNA: TGCAGTGCTAGTGTCCAGGGGGCGCGAGGTAATGAAAAACTGTTTTTT. As protein: CSASVQGARGNEKLFF.

The gene calls are TRBV5-6 and TRBJ2-5, with 11 bases that match TRBD2. The CDR3 is 17 residues long. The trim removed 1 base at V and 5 bases at J, leaving 10 bases unmatched. Germline CDR1 and CDR2: SGHDT and YYEEEE. DNA of the CDR3: TGTGCCAGCAGCTTGCGGGGGCTAGCGGGAGGTTCGGAGACCCAGTACTTC. It is translated as CASSLRGLAGGSETQYF. Filled out from reference TRBV5-6 and TRBJ2-5, the complete variable domain reads DAGVTQSPTHLIKTRGQQVTLRCSPKSGHDTVSWYQQALGQGPQFIFQYYEEEERQRGNFPDRFSGHQFPNYSSELNVNALLLGDSALYLCASSLRGLAGGSETQYFGPGTRLLVL.